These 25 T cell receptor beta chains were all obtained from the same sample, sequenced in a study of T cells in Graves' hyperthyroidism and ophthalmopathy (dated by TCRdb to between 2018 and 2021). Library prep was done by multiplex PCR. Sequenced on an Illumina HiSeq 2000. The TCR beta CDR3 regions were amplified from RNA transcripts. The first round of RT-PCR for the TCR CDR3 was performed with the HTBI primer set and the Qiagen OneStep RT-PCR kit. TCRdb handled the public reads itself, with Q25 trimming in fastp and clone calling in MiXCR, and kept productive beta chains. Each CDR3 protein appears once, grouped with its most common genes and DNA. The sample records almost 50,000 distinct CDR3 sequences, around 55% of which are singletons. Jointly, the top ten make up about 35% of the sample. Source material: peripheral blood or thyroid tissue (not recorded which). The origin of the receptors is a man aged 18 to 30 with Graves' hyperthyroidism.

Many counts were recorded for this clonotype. CDR3 nucleotides: TGTGCCAGCAGTCGGAGCTCCTACGAGCAGTACTTC. It is translated as CASSRSSYEQYF. The rearrangement uses TRBV12-3 or TRBV12-4 and TRBJ2-7, with unresolved D. This CDR3 spans 12 amino acids. Trimming pared 5 bases from V and 0 bases from J, leaving 5 bases between.

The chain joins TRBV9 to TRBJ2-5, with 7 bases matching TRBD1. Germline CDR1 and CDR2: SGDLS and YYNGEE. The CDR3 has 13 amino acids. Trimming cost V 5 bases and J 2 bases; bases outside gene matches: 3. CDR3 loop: CASRPGQQETQYF. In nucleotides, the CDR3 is TGTGCCAGCAGACCGGGACAGCAAGAGACCCAGTACTTC.

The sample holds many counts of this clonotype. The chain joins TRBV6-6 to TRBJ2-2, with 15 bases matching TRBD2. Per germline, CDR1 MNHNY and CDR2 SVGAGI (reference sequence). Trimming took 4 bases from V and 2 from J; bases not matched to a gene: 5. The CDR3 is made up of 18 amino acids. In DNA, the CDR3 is TGTGCCAGCAGTTTGGGACTAGCGGGGGGAGGTAACACCGGGGAGCTGTTTTTT. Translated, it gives CASSLGLAGGGNTGELFF.

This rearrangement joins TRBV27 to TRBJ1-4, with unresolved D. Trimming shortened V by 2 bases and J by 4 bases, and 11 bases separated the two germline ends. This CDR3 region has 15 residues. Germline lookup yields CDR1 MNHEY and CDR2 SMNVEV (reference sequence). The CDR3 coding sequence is TGTGCCAGCAGTTTACTGGGTTTAGGTAATGAAAAACTGTTTTTT. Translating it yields CASSLLGLGNEKLFF.

The CDR3 sequence is CSARGGTSGKETQYF. CDR3 DNA: TGCAGTGCTAGGGGAGGGACTAGCGGGAAGGAGACCCAGTACTTC. The chain couples TRBV20-1 to TRBJ2-5; 13 bases align to TRBD2. CDR3 length equals 15 residues. Losses at the gene ends were 3 bases for V and 5 bases for J; bases not matched to a gene: 6. Germline loops: CDR1 DFQATT, CDR2 SNEGSKA (reference sequence).

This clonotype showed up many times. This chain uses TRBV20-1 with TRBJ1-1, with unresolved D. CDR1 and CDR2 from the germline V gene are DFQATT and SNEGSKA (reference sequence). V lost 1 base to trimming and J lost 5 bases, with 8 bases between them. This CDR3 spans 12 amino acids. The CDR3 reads CSARGPPTEAFF. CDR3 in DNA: TGCAGTGCTAGAGGACCGCCGACTGAAGCTTTCTTT.

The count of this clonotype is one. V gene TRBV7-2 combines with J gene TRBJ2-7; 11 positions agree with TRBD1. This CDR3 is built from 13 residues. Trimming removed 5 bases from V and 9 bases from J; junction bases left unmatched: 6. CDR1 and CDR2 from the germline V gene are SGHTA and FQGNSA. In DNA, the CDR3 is TGTGCCAGCAGCCCCGGGACAGGGGGAAGGCAGTACTTC. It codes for CASSPGTGGRQYF. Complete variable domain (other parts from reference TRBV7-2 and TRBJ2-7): GAGVSQSPSNKVTEKGKDVELRCDPISGHTALYWYRQSLGQGLEFLIYFQGNSAPDKSGLPSDRFSAERTGGSVSTLTIQRTQQEDSAVYLCASSPGTGGRQYFGPGTRLTVT.

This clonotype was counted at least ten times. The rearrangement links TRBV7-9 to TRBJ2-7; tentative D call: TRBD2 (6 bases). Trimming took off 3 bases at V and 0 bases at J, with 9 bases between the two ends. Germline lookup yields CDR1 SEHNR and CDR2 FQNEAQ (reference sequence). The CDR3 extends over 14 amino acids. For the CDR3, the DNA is TGTGCCAGCAGCTTGGAGGGGATCTCCTACGAGCAGTACTTC. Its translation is CASSLEGISYEQYF.

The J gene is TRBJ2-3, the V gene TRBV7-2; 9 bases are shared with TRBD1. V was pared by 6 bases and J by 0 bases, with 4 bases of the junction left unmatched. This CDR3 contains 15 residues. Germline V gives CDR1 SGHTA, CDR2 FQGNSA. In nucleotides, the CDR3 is TGTGCCAGCAGGAGGACAGGGGCTAGCACAGATACGCAGTATTTT. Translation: CASRRTGASTDTQYF.

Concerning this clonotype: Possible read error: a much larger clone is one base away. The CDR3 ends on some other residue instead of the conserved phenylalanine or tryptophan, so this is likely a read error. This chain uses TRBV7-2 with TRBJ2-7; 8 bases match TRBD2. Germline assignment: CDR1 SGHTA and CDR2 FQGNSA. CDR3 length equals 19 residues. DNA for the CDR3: TGCGCCAGCAGCCAGCAATGGACACTACAGCGGGAGTTTATCTACGAGCAGTACTCC. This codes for CASSQQWTLQREFIYEQYS.

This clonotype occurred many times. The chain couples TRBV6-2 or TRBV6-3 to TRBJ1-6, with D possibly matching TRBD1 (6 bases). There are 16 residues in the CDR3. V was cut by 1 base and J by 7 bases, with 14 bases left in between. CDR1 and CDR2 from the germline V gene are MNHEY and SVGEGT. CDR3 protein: CASSYWGGPTNSPLHF. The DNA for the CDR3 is TGTGCCAGCAGTTACTGGGGGGGCCCAACGAATTCACCCCTCCACTTT.

The CDR3 loop is CSVRPGTSGRDQYF. The CDR3 nucleotides are TGCAGCGTGAGGCCCGGGACTAGCGGAAGAGACCAGTACTTC. The chain recombines TRBV29-1 with TRBJ2-5, with 11 positions matching TRBD2. Losses at the gene ends were 6 bases for V and 10 bases for J; bases not matched to a gene: 13. Germline CDR1 and CDR2: SQVTM and ANQGSEA. The CDR3 has 14 residues.

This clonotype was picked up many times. Here the CDR3 DNA reads TGTGCCAGCAGAGATGGGACTAGCGGCACAGATACGCAGTATTTT. It specifies CASRDGTSGTDTQYF. The gene calls are TRBV12-3 or TRBV12-4 and TRBJ2-3, with TRBD2 matching 10 bases. This CDR3 has 15 amino acids. J gave up 1 base and V 6 bases, and 4 bases lay outside the gene matches.

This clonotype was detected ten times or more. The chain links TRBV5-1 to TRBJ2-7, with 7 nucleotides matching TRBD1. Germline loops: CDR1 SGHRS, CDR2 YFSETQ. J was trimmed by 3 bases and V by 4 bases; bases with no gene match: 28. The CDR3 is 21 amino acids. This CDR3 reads CASSVHPRPWGPGQRNYEQYF. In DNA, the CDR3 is TGCGCCAGCAGCGTGCACCCGCGGCCCTGGGGTCCGGGACAGCGAAACTACGAGCAGTACTTC. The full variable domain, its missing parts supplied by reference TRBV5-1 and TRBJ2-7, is KAGVTQTPRYLIKTRGQQVTLSCSPISGHRSVSWYQQTPGQGLQFLFEYFSETQRNKGNFPGRFSGRQFSNSRSEMNVSTLELGDSALYLCASSVHPRPWGPGQRNYEQYFGPGTRLTVT.

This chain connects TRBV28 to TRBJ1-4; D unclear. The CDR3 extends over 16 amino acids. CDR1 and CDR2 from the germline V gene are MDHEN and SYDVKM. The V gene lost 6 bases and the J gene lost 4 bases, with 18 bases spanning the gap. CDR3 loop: CASRTVSVSVNEKLFF. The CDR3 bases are TGTGCCAGCAGAACCGTTAGTGTCAGCGTTAATGAAAAACTGTTTTTT.

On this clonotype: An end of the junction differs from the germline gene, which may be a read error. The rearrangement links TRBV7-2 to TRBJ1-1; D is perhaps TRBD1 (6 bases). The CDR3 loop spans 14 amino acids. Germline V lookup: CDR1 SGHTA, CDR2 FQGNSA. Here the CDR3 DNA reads TGTGCCTGCAAGGGGGAGGTCGTAGTGGCTGAAACTTTCTTT. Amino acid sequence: CACKGEVVVAETFF.

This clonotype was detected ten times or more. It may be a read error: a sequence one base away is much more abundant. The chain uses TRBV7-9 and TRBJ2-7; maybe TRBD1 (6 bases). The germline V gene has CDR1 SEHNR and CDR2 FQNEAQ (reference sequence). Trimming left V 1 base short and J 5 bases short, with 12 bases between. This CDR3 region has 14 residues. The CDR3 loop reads CASSLGRGHHEQYF. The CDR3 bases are TGTGCCAGCAGCTTAGGAAGGGGACACCACGAGCAGTACTTC.

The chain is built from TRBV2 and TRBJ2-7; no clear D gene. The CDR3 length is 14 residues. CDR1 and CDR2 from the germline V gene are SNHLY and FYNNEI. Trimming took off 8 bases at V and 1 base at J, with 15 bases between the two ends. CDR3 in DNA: TGTGCCAGCGCCCGTGCTGGCCGATCCTACGAGCAGTACTTC. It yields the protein CASARAGRSYEQYF.

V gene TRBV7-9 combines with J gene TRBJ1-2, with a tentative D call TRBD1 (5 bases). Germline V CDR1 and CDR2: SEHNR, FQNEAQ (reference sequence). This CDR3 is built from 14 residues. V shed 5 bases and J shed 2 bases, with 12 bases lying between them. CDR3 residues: CASSDGGRNYGYTF. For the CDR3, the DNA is TGTGCCAGCAGCGACGGGGGACGGAACTATGGCTACACCTTC.

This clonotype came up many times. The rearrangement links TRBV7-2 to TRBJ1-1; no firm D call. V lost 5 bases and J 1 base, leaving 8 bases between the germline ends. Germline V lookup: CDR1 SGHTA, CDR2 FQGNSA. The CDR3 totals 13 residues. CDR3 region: CASSQTRNTEAFF. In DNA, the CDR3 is TGTGCCAGCAGCCAAACAAGGAACACTGAAGCTTTCTTT.

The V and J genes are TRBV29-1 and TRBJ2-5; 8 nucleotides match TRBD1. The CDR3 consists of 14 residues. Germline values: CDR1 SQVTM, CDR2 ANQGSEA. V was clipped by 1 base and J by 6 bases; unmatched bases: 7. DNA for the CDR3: TGCAGCGTTGAAGGGGCAAGGACAGGGAAGACCCAGTACTTC. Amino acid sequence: CSVEGARTGKTQYF.

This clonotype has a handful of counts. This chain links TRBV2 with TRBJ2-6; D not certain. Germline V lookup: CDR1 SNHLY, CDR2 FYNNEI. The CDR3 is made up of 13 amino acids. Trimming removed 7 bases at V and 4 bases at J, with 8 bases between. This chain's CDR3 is CASKSQGANVLTF. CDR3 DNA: TGTGCCAGCAAGTCGCAAGGGGCCAACGTCCTGACTTTC.

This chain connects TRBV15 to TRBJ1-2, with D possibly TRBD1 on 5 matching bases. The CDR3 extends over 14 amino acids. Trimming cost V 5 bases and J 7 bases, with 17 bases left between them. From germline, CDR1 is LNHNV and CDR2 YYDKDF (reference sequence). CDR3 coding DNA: TGTGCCACCAGCGGGGAAGGGGCAGTAGTTGGCTACACCTTC. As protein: CATSGEGAVVGYTF.

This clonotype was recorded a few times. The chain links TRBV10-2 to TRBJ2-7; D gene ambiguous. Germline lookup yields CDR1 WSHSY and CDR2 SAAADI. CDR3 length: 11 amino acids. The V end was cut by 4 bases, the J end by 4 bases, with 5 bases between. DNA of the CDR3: TGCGCCAGCAGTGTGGGGTACGAGCAGTACTTC. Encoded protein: CASSVGYEQYF.

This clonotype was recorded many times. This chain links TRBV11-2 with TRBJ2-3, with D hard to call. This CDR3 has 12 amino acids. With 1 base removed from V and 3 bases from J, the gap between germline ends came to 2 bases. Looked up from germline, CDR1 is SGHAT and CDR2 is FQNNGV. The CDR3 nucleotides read TGTGCCAGCAGCTTAGGTACAGATACGCAGTATTTT. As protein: CASSLGTDTQYF. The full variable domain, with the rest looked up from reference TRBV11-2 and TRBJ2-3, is EAGVAQSPRYKIIEKRQSVAFWCNPISGHATLYWYQQILGQGPKLLIQFQNNGVVDDSQLPKDRFSAERLKGVDSTLKIQPAKLEDSAVYLCASSLGTDTQYFGPGTRLTVL.